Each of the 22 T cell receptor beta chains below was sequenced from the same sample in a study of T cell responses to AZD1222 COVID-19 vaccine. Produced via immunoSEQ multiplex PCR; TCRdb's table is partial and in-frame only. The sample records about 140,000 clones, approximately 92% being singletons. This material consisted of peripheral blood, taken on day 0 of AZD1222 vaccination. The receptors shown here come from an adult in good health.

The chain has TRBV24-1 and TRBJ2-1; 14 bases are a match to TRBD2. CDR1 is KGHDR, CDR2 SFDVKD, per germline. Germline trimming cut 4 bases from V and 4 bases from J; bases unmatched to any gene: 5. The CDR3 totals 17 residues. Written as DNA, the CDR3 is TGTGCCACCAGTGACCCGACTAGCGGGGGGGCATACAATGAGCAGTTCTTC. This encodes CATSDPTSGGAYNEQFF.

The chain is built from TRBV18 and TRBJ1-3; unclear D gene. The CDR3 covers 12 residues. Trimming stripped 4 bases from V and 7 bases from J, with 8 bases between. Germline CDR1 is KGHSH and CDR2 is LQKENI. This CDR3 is CASSQGGNTIYF. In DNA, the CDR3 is TGTGCCAGCTCACAGGGCGGGAACACCATATATTTT.

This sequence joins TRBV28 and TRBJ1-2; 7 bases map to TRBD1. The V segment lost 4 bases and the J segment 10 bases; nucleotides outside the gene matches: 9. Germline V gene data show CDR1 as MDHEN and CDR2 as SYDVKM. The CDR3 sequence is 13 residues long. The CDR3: CASSSPTGLDYTF. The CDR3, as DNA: TGTGCCAGCAGTTCTCCGACAGGGTTAGACTACACCTTC.

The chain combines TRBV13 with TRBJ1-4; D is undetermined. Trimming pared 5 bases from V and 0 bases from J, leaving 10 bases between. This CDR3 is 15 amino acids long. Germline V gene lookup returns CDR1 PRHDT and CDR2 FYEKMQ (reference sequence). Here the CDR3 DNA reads TGTGCCAGCAGCCCTCCGGGTACAACTAATGAAAAACTGTTTTTT. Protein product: CASSPPGTTNEKLFF. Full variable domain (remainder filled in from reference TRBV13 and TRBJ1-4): AAGVIQSPRHLIKEKRETATLKCYPIPRHDTVYWYQQGPGQDPQFLISFYEKMQSDKGSIPDRFSAQQFSDYHSELNMSSLELGDSALYFCASSPPGTTNEKLFFGSGTQLSVL.

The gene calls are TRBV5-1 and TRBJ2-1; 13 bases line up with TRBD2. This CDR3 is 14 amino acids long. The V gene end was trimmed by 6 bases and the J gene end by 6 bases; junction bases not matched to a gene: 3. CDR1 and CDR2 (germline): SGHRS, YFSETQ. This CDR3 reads CASTRTSGSNEQFF. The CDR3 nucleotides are TGCGCCAGCACCCGGACTAGCGGGAGCAATGAGCAGTTCTTC.

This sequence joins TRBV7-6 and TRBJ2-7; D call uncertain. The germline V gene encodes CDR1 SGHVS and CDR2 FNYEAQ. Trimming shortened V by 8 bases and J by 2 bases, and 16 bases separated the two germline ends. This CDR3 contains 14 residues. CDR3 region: CASRIRADPYEQYF. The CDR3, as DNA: TGTGCCAGCCGAATTCGGGCAGACCCCTACGAGCAGTACTTC.

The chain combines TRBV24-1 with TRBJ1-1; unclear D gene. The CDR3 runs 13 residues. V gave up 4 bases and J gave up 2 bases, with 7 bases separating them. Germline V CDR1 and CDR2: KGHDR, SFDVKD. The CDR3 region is CATSDSFNTEAFF. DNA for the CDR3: TGTGCCACCAGTGACAGTTTCAACACTGAAGCTTTCTTT.

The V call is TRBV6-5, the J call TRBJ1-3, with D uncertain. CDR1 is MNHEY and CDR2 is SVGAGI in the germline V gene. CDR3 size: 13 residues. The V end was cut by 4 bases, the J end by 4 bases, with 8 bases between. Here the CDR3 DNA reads TGTGCCAGCAGTTTACGCCGCGGAAACACCATATATTTT. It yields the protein CASSLRRGNTIYF.

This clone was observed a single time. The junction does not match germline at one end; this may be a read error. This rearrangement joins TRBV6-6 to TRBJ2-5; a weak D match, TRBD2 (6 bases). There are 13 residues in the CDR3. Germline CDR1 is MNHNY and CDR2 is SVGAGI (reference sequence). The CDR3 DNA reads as TGTGCTAGCAGTTACTCGGAGGGGGAGACCCAGTACTTC. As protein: CASSYSEGETQYF.

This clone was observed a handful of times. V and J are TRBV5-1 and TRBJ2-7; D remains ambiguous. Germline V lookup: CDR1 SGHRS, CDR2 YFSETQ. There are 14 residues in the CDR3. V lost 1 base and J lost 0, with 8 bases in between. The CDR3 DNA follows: TGCGCCAGCAGCTTGCGCGAGAGCTCCTACGAGCAGTACTTC. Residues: CASSLRESSYEQYF.

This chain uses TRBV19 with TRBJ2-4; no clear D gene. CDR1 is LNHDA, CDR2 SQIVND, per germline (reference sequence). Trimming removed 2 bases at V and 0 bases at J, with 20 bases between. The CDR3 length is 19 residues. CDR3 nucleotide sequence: TGTGCCAGTAGTATAAGGGTAGTCGGGCAGATTATAGCCAAAAACATTCAGTACTTC. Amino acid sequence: CASSIRVVGQIIAKNIQYF.

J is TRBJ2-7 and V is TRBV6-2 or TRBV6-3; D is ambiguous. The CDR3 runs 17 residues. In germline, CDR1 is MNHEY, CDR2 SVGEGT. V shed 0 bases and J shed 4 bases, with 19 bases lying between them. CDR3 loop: CASSYSSRVLPSYEQYF. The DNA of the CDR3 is TGTGCCAGCAGTTACTCGAGTAGGGTTTTACCTTCTTACGAGCAGTACTTC.

CDR3 sequence reads: CASSLGRRGLAVHTDTQYF. The CDR3 DNA is TGTGCCAGCAGTTTAGGTCGGAGGGGACTAGCGGTCCACACAGATACGCAGTATTTT. The chain links TRBV28 to TRBJ2-3, with TRBD2 matching over 11 bases. The length of the CDR3 is 19 residues. Germline CDR1 MDHEN, CDR2 SYDVKM. J was trimmed by 2 bases and V by 2 bases; bases with no gene match: 12. The entire variable domain, with the rest obtained from reference TRBV28 and TRBJ2-3, is as follows: DVKVTQSSRYLVKRTGEKVFLECVQDMDHENMFWYRQDPGLGLRLIYFSYDVKMKEKGDIPEGYSVSREKKERFSLILESASTNQTSMYLCASSLGRRGLAVHTDTQYFGPGTRLTVL.

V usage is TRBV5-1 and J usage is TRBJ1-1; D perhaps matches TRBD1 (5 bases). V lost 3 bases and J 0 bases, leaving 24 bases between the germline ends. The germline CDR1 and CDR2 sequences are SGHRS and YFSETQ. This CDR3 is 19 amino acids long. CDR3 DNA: TGCGCCAGCAGCTGGAAGACAGAAACGGTGCCCCTCATGAACACTGAAGCTTTCTTT. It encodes CASSWKTETVPLMNTEAFF.

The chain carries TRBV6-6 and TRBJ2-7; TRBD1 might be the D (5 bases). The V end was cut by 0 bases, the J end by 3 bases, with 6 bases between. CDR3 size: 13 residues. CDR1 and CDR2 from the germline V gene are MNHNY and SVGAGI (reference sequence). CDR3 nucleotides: TGTGCCAGCAGTTACTCTAGGGGCTACGAGCAGTACTTC. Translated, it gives CASSYSRGYEQYF.

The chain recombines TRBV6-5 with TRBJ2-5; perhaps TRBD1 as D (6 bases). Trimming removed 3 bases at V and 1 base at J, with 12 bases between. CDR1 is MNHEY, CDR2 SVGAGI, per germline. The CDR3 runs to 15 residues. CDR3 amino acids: CASSYQGTPQETQYF. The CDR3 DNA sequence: TGTGCCAGCAGTTATCAGGGGACCCCCCAAGAGACCCAGTACTTC.

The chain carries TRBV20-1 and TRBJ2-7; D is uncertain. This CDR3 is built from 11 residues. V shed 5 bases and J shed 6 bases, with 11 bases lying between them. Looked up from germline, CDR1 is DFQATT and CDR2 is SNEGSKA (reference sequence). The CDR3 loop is CSALIRVEQYF. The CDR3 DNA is TGCAGTGCTCTAATTAGGGTCGAGCAGTACTTC.

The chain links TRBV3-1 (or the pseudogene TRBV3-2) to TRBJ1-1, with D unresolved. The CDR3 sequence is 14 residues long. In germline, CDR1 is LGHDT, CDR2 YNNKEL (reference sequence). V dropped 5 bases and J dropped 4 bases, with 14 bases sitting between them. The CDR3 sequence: CASSSVGFGTEAFF. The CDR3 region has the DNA TGTGCCAGCAGCTCCGTGGGGTTTGGCACTGAAGCTTTCTTT.

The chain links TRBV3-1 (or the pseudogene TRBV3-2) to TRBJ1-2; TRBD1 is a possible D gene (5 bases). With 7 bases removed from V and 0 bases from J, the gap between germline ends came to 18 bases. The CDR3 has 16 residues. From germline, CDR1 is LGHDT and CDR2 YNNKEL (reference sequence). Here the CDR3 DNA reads TGTGCCAGCACCCCTCCCGGGCTGGGGGCTAACTATGGCTACACCTTC. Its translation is CASTPPGLGANYGYTF.

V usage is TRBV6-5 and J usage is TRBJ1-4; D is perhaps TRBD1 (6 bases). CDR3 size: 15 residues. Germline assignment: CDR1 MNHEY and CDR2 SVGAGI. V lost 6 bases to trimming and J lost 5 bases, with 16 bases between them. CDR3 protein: CASSLGTIGNEKLFF. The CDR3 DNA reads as TGTGCCAGCAGCCTCGGGACAATCGGGAATGAAAAACTGTTTTTT.

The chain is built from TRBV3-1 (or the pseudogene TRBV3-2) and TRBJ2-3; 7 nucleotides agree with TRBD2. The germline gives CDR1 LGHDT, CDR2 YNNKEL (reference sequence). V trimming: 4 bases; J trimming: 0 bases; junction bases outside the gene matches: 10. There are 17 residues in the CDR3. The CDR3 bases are TGTGCCAGCAGCCGCGCGGGAGCGGGGATTAGCACAGATACGCAGTATTTT. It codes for CASSRAGAGISTDTQYF.

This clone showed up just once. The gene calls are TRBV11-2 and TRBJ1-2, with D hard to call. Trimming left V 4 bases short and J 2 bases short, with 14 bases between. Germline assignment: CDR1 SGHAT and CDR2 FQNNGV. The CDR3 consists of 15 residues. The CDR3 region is CASSSLPGKNYGYTF. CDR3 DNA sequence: TGTGCCAGCAGCTCCCTGCCGGGAAAGAACTATGGCTACACCTTC.